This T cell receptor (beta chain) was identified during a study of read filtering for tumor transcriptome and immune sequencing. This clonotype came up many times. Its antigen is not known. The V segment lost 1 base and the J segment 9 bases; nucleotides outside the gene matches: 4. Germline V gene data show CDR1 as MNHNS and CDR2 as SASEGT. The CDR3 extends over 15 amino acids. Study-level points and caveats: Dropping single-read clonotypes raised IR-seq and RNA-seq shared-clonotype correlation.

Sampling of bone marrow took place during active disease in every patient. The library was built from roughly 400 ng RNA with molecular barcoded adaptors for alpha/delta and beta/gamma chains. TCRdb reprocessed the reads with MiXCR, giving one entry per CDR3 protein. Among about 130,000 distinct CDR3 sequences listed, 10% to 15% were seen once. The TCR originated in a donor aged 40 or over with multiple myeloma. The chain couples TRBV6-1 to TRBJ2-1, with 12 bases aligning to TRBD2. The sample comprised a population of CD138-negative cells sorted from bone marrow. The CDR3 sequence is CASSEVGLAGSEQFF. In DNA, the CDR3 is TGTGCCAGCAGTGAAGTTGGACTAGCGGGATCTGAGCAGTTCTTC.